These 8 T cell receptor beta chains were all obtained from the same sample, sequenced in a study of cytotoxic CD8 clonotypes in ibrutinib-treated CLL (TCRdb year 2021). Receptor amplification or capture employed the immunoSEQ multiplex PCR assay. This is the immuneACCESS table as TCRdb keeps it, with only in-frame sequences that have V and J called. A part of the clones is gone; compared with another copy, unresolved V genes explain less than half, and the rest is unexplained. The sample table holds 50,000 or so clones, of which roughly 63% were seen once. About 29% of the sample goes to the ten largest clones. The time point label, as the study defines it: roughly 2 years on ibrutinib. The material was PBMCs, obtained after 24 months of ibrutinib treatment. These receptors came from a human donor with chronic lymphocytic leukemia.

A few counts support this clone. V gene TRBV2 combines with J gene TRBJ1-2; the match to TRBD1 covers 7 bases. V lost 6 bases, J lost 2 bases, and 6 bases stayed unmatched. CDR3 length: 14 residues. Germline values: CDR1 SNHLY, CDR2 FYNNEI. CDR3 sequence reads: CASREDRRNYGYTF. The CDR3 coding sequence is TGTGCCAGCAGAGAGGACAGGCGAAACTATGGCTACACCTTC.

This rearrangement joins TRBV10-3 to TRBJ1-6; D is undetermined. The germline V gene encodes CDR1 ENHRY and CDR2 SYGVKD. The V end lost 1 base, the J end lost 6 bases, and 10 bases lay between the germline ends. This CDR3 is 15 amino acids long. As DNA, the CDR3 is TGTGCCATCAGTGAGTTCGCGACTACTAATTCACCCCTCCACTTT. This translates into CAISEFATTNSPLHF.

V gene TRBV27 combines with J gene TRBJ2-2; TRBD2 is a possible D gene (6 bases). The germline CDR1 and CDR2 sequences are MNHEY and SMNVEV (reference sequence). This CDR3 contains 12 residues. V dropped 2 bases and J dropped 13 bases, with 11 bases sitting between them. The CDR3 spells CASSLPGGGLFF. CDR3 nucleotide sequence: TGTGCCAGCAGTTTACCCGGGGGTGGGCTGTTTTTT.

This clone has just one count. This chain uses TRBV18 with TRBJ2-5; weak D call: TRBD1 (7 bases). With 1 base removed from V and 2 bases from J, the gap between germline ends came to 14 bases. The length of the CDR3 is 16 residues. The germline V gene encodes CDR1 KGHSH and CDR2 LQKENI. CDR3 sequence reads: CASSPRGTVRQETQYF. The CDR3 nucleotides are TGTGCCAGCTCACCACGCGGGACAGTCCGTCAAGAGACCCAGTACTTC.

The chain uses TRBV5-1 and TRBJ2-7; D uncertain. V was shortened by 0 bases and J by 2 bases, with 9 bases between the two germline ends. The CDR3 runs to 14 residues. Germline V gene sequence: CDR1 SGHRS, CDR2 YFSETQ. CDR3 residues: CASSLGASTYEQYF. In DNA form, the CDR3 reads TGCGCCAGCAGCTTGGGGGCCAGCACCTACGAGCAGTACTTC. Using reference TRBV5-1 and TRBJ2-7 for the parts outside the CDR3, the full variable domain is KAGVTQTPRYLIKTRGQQVTLSCSPISGHRSVSWYQQTPGQGLQFLFEYFSETQRNKGNFPGRFSGRQFSNSRSEMNVSTLELGDSALYLCASSLGASTYEQYFGPGTRLTVT.

This chain joins TRBV5-1 and TRBJ1-1; D unclear. V lost 1 base and J 11 bases, leaving 12 bases between the germline ends. This CDR3 contains 12 residues. Per the germline V gene, CDR1 is SGHRS and CDR2 is YFSETQ. The CDR3 nucleotides are TGCGCCAGCAGCTTGCCTGGCGGAGGCGCTTTCTTT. This codes for CASSLPGGGAFF.

This clone was detected only a few times. The chain joins TRBV27 to TRBJ1-6; weak D call: TRBD1 (5 bases). Trimming took 2 bases from V and 4 from J, leaving 12 bases between them. Per the germline V gene, CDR1 is MNHEY and CDR2 is SMNVEV (reference sequence). The CDR3 is 16 residues long. CDR3 amino acids: CASSLRGEGYNSPLHF. The CDR3 nucleotides are TGTGCCAGCAGTTTACGTGGGGAGGGGTATAATTCACCCCTCCACTTT.

Relative to its sample, this clone is medium-sized. This chain uses TRBV6-5 with TRBJ1-1, with 8 positions matching TRBD1. The CDR3 covers 14 residues. With V trimmed by 6 bases and J by 11 bases, 14 bases remained unmatched. The germline V gene encodes CDR1 MNHEY and CDR2 SVGAGI. CDR3 coding DNA: TGTGCCAGCAGCTCGATCGGACAGGGAAGGAATGCTTTCTTT. Translation: CASSSIGQGRNAFF.